Following are 4 T cell receptor beta chains from one sample sequenced in a study of T cells in Graves' hyperthyroidism and ophthalmopathy. Amplification of TCR beta CDR3 regions was performed using RNA transcripts as template. HTBI primers drove first-round RT-PCR of the TCR CDR3. TCRdb re-derived calls from the multiplex PCR reads in MiXCR, one entry per CDR3 protein. The sample consists of fewer than 650,000 distinct CDR3 sequences, about 14% of them appearing once. Sequences were obtained from blood. These receptors all stem from a woman aged 25 to 39 with Graves' hyperthyroidism that later progressed to Graves' ophthalmopathy.

This clonotype was seen repeatedly, ten times or more. The chain couples TRBV10-3 to TRBJ2-1; 15 positions agree with TRBD2. J lost 2 bases, V lost 3 bases, and 5 bases had no gene match. Germline lookup yields CDR1 ENHRY and CDR2 SYGVKD. The CDR3 length is 18 residues. The DNA of the CDR3 is TGTGCCATCAGTGACCGGACTAGCGGGAGGGTCGCCTACAATGAGCAGTTCTTC. It yields the protein CAISDRTSGRVAYNEQFF.

Points on this clonotype: It may be a read error: a sequence one base away is much more abundant. The V and J genes are TRBV2 and TRBJ2-4; the D gene is possibly TRBD2 (5 bases). Germline V gene lookup returns CDR1 SNHLY and CDR2 FYNNEI. The CDR3 has 16 residues. The CDR3 protein is CVSSEEAVNSKNIQYF. CDR3 bases: TGTGTCAGCAGTGAGGAGGCGGTGAATTCCAAAAACATTCAGTACTTC.

This clonotype was detected ten times or more. The chain carries TRBV20-1 and TRBJ2-7; unclear D gene. Per the germline V gene, CDR1 is DFQATT and CDR2 is SNEGSKA (reference sequence). V lost 0 bases, J lost 4 bases, and 7 bases lay in between. The CDR3 sequence is 12 residues long. The CDR3 DNA reads as TGCAGTGCTAGAGATCATAGGTACGAGCAGTACTTC. This sequence encodes CSARDHRYEQYF.

This clonotype was counted many times. V is TRBV4-3 and J is TRBJ2-1, with D perhaps assigned TRBD1 or TRBD2 (6 bases each). The CDR3 length is 15 residues. CDR1 and CDR2 (germline): LGHNA, YSLEER. With 0 bases removed from V and 4 bases from J, the gap between germline ends came to 10 bases. This chain's CDR3 is CASSQDKGGYNEQFF. CDR3 nucleotides: TGCGCCAGCAGCCAAGATAAAGGGGGGTACAATGAGCAGTTCTTC.